What follows are 28 T cell receptor beta chains derived from one specimen sequenced in a study of early T cells in non-severe SARS-CoV-2 infection. TCRdb reanalysed the 5' RACE reads using MiXCR and keeps one entry per CDR3 protein. The sample shows around 40,000 distinct CDR3 sequences, roughly 6.3% of them seen only once. Sequencing was carried out using whole blood. These receptors were collected from an adult who was a healthcare worker with PCR-confirmed SARS-CoV-2 infection or an uninfected control (not recorded which).

This clonotype was seen a few times. This may come from a read error, since a much larger clone is one base off. The chain employs TRBV2 and TRBJ2-4; D is perhaps TRBD2 (5 bases). This CDR3 has 12 amino acids. Germline values: CDR1 SNHLY, CDR2 FYNNEI. CDR3 in amino acids: CASGLAKNVQYF. The CDR3 DNA follows: TGTGCCAGCGGGCTAGCCAAAAACGTTCAGTACTTC.

This clonotype was found many times. The rearrangement links TRBV5-1 to TRBJ1-5; no reliable D call. The germline V gene encodes CDR1 SGHRS and CDR2 YFSETQ. This CDR3 has 15 amino acids. Trimming stripped 4 bases from V and 5 bases from J, with 16 bases between. CDR3 loop: CASSPGWTADQPQHF. The CDR3 bases are TGCGCCAGCAGCCCGGGTTGGACCGCGGATCAGCCCCAGCATTTT.

This clonotype was found many times. The chain combines TRBV2 with TRBJ2-7; D not certain. Germline V lookup: CDR1 SNHLY, CDR2 FYNNEI. V dropped 3 bases and J dropped 4 bases, with 10 bases sitting between them. The CDR3 is made up of 13 amino acids. The CDR3 spells CASSDMARYEQYF. DNA for the CDR3: TGTGCCAGCAGTGACATGGCCCGGTACGAGCAGTACTTC.

This clonotype was counted many times. The chain combines TRBV12-3 or TRBV12-4 with TRBJ2-1; TRBD1 or TRBD2 may be the D gene (5 bases each). V was pared by 2 bases and J by 6 bases, with 20 bases between. The CDR3 sequence is 17 residues long. DNA of the CDR3: TGTGCCAGCAGTTTAATGAGGGGAGCCGGACCTGGCAATGAGCAGTTCTTC. This codes for CASSLMRGAGPGNEQFF.

There are a few counts of this clonotype. The J gene is TRBJ2-1, the V gene TRBV7-2; TRBD2 aligns across 7 bases. The CDR3 length is 17 residues. V shed 0 bases and J 2 bases; nucleotides not matched to a gene: 7. Germline-derived CDR1 and CDR2 are SGHTA and FQGNSA. CDR3 coding DNA: TGTGCCAGCAGCTTAGCGGGTCAAGCGGGACCCTACAATGAGCAGTTCTTC. This translates into CASSLAGQAGPYNEQFF.

This clonotype was observed a few times. J is TRBJ2-7 and V is TRBV6-2 or TRBV6-3; D unresolved. V was pared by 2 bases and J by 6 bases, with 14 bases between. Germline V gene sequence: CDR1 MNHEY, CDR2 SVGEGT. The CDR3 consists of 14 residues. The CDR3 coding sequence is TGTGCCAGCAGTTACCCCGCGACTCGGCGCGAGCAGTACTTC. Amino acids: CASSYPATRREQYF.

There are many counts of this clonotype. The chain is built from TRBV4-1 and TRBJ2-3, with D tentatively TRBD2 (6 bases). The CDR3 length is 16 residues. Germline lookup yields CDR1 MGHRA and CDR2 YSYEKL. V lost 3 bases to trimming and J lost 3 bases, with 16 bases between them. The CDR3 sequence is CASSQALGGGTDTQYF. CDR3 DNA sequence: TGCGCCAGCAGCCAGGCGCTGGGGGGTGGAACAGATACGCAGTATTTT.

This clonotype was detected a few times. The chain joins TRBV4-3 to TRBJ2-1, with no clear D. CDR1 is LGHNA, CDR2 YSLEER, per germline. V was pared by 0 bases and J by 10 bases, with 7 bases between. The CDR3 is 12 residues long. The CDR3 spells CASSQESGEQFF. DNA of the CDR3: TGCGCCAGCAGCCAAGAGTCCGGAGAGCAGTTCTTC.

This clonotype showed up many times. CDR3 in DNA: TGTGCCAGCAGTCACGCCCGGCACAATGAGCAGTTCTTC. This sequence encodes CASSHARHNEQFF. The chain uses TRBV6-2 or TRBV6-3 and TRBJ2-1, with no clear D. V was pared by 5 bases and J by 5 bases, with 10 bases between. CDR1 MNHEY and CDR2 SVGEGT come from the germline V gene. The CDR3 is made up of 13 amino acids.

This clonotype has a handful of counts. V and J are TRBV7-6 and TRBJ2-1, with 7 bases identical to TRBD1. V was pared by 5 bases and J by 3 bases, with 7 bases of the junction left unmatched. CDR3 length: 15 amino acids. Per germline, CDR1 SGHVS and CDR2 FNYEAQ. The CDR3 spells CASSAPGQNYNEQFF. The CDR3, as DNA: TGTGCCAGCAGCGCGCCGGGACAGAACTACAATGAGCAGTTCTTC.

This clonotype was seen many times. The chain is built from TRBV6-1 and TRBJ2-1; D call uncertain. The V gene lost 1 base and the J gene lost 0 bases, with 16 bases spanning the gap. The CDR3 has 18 amino acids. The germline gives CDR1 MNHNS, CDR2 SASEGT. The CDR3 loop is CASSEVSYSANSYNEQFF. The CDR3 nucleotides are TGTGCCAGCAGTGAAGTAAGTTACAGCGCGAACTCCTACAATGAGCAGTTCTTC.

The chain is built from TRBV6-5 and TRBJ1-2, with TRBD1 matching 9 bases. Looked up from germline, CDR1 is MNHEY and CDR2 is SVGAGI. The CDR3 spans 16 residues. V dropped 6 bases and J dropped 0; count of bases not matched to a gene: 8. The CDR3: CASRKRDRDANYGYTF. The CDR3 nucleotides are TGTGCCAGCAGAAAACGGGACAGGGACGCTAACTATGGCTACACCTTC.

The table lists this clonotype with a few counts. J is TRBJ2-3 and V is TRBV29-1; 11 bases match TRBD2. Germline V gives CDR1 SQVTM, CDR2 ANQGSEA. The CDR3 sequence is 15 residues long. Trimming at V came to 3 bases and at J to 2 bases, leaving 4 bases not matched to a gene. The CDR3 here is CSVERLAGPTDTQYF. As DNA, the CDR3 is TGCAGCGTTGAGAGACTAGCGGGGCCCACAGATACGCAGTATTTT.

This clonotype was picked up many times. V gene TRBV11-2 combines with J gene TRBJ2-7; 7 bases align to TRBD1. Germline-derived CDR1 and CDR2 are SGHAT and FQNNGV. The CDR3 is 15 residues long. V shed 0 bases, J shed 5 bases, and the junction held 7 bases outside the gene matches. The CDR3 sequence is CASSLEGGAVDEQYF. The CDR3, as DNA: TGTGCCAGCAGCTTAGAAGGGGGCGCAGTCGACGAGCAGTACTTC.

Only a few counts were recorded for this clonotype. The V and J genes are TRBV19 and TRBJ1-5, with 7 positions matching TRBD1. Trimming cost V 4 bases and J 0 bases; bases outside gene matches: 21. CDR1 is LNHDA and CDR2 is SQIVND in the germline V gene (reference sequence). The CDR3 is 21 residues long. The CDR3 sequence is CASSNPPGRTGRDHSNQPQHF. In DNA form, the CDR3 reads TGTGCCAGTAGTAACCCCCCCGGTAGGACAGGTAGGGATCATAGCAATCAGCCCCAGCATTTT.

The chain links TRBV7-6 to TRBJ1-1; D is unclear. Per germline, CDR1 SGHVS and CDR2 FNYEAQ. V was cut by 2 bases and J by 0 bases, with 7 bases left in between. The CDR3 contains 14 residues. Here the CDR3 reads CASSLSSMNTEAFF. CDR3 nucleotide sequence: TGTGCCAGCAGCTTAAGCAGCATGAACACTGAAGCTTTCTTT.

This clonotype has a handful of counts. The CDR3 reads CASSQDERENEQYF. The CDR3 region has the DNA TGCGCCAGCAGCCAAGATGAGCGGGAGAACGAGCAGTACTTC. The chain uses TRBV4-3 and TRBJ2-7, with 8 nucleotides matching TRBD2. CDR3 length: 14 amino acids. V lost 0 bases and J lost 5; bases outside the gene matches: 3. Germline CDR1 and CDR2: LGHNA and YSLEER.

This clonotype was observed a few times. DNA of the CDR3: TGCAGTGCTGAGCAGCGGGAGTGGTCCTACGAGCAGTACTTC. Amino acids: CSAEQREWSYEQYF. This chain joins TRBV20-1 and TRBJ2-7; 8 bases align to TRBD2. Per germline, CDR1 DFQATT and CDR2 SNEGSKA (reference sequence). The CDR3 covers 14 residues. Germline trimming cut 5 bases from V and 1 base from J; bases unmatched to any gene: 7.

The rearrangement links TRBV4-1 to TRBJ2-1; D gene unclear. Germline CDR1 and CDR2: MGHRA and YSYEKL. CDR3 length: 11 amino acids. Trimming took off 0 bases at V and 6 bases at J, with 0 bases between the two ends. DNA of the CDR3: TGCGCCAGCAGCCAAGACAATGAGCAGTTCTTC. Translation gives CASSQDNEQFF.

This clonotype rates as medium-sized. The DNA of the CDR3 is TGTGCCTGGAGTGTGCAGCGCACCATATATTTT. Its translation: CAWSVQRTIYF. This rearrangement joins TRBV30 to TRBJ1-3; D gene unclear. CDR3 length: 11 amino acids. Trimming stripped 0 bases from V and 9 bases from J, with 6 bases between. The germline V gene encodes CDR1 GTSNPN and CDR2 SVGIG (reference sequence).

This clonotype was counted a few times. V gene TRBV11-2 combines with J gene TRBJ2-2, with D hard to call. The CDR3 length is 16 residues. Trimming removed 5 bases at V and 0 bases at J, with 13 bases between. Germline-derived CDR1 and CDR2 are SGHAT and FQNNGV. The CDR3, as DNA: TGTGCCAGCAGCCCGCGACGGTTTACGAACACCGGGGAGCTGTTTTTT. It specifies CASSPRRFTNTGELFF.

The chain has TRBV5-1 and TRBJ2-5; D possibly matches TRBD1 or TRBD2 (5 bases each). The CDR3 loop spans 15 amino acids. V was pared by 5 bases and J by 4 bases, with 18 bases between. Per germline, CDR1 SGHRS and CDR2 YFSETQ. CDR3 region: CASRGTPEHGETQYF. The DNA for the CDR3 is TGCGCCAGCAGGGGGACGCCAGAACATGGAGAGACCCAGTACTTC. Looking up the rest from reference TRBV5-1 and TRBJ2-5 gives the full variable domain: KAGVTQTPRYLIKTRGQQVTLSCSPISGHRSVSWYQQTPGQGLQFLFEYFSETQRNKGNFPGRFSGRQFSNSRSEMNVSTLELGDSALYLCASRGTPEHGETQYFGPGTRLLVL.

This clonotype was counted at least ten times. This rearrangement joins TRBV3-1 to TRBJ2-5; no clear D gene. The V gene's germline CDR1 is LGHDT and CDR2 YNNKEL (reference sequence). V dropped 0 bases and J dropped 5 bases, with 7 bases sitting between them. The CDR3 consists of 13 residues. In DNA form, the CDR3 reads TGTGCCAGCAGCCAAGATTTTCTGGAGACCCAGTACTTC. This gives the protein CASSQDFLETQYF.

This chain joins TRBV7-8 and TRBJ2-2; maybe TRBD2 (5 bases). The germline V gene has CDR1 SGHVS and CDR2 FQNEAQ. V shed 0 bases and J shed 4 bases, with 12 bases lying between them. There are 16 residues in the CDR3. The CDR3 region has the DNA TGTGCCAGCAGCTTAGCGGGTAGCGTCTTCACCGGGGAGCTGTTTTTT. Amino acids: CASSLAGSVFTGELFF.

The chain couples TRBV4-3 to TRBJ2-1, with 8 positions matching TRBD2. The germline CDR1 and CDR2 sequences are LGHNA and YSLEER. Trimming cost V 0 bases and J 8 bases; bases outside gene matches: 15. The length of the CDR3 is 18 residues. In nucleotides, the CDR3 is TGCGCCAGCAGCCAAGAGGCTGATTGGAGCGGGAGTCTCGATGAGCAGTTCTTC. This gives the protein CASSQEADWSGSLDEQFF.

This clonotype turned up a few times. V and J are TRBV3-1 and TRBJ2-6, with D unresolved. This CDR3 comprises 15 residues. Germline V lookup: CDR1 LGHDT, CDR2 YNNKEL (reference sequence). The germline V and J ends were trimmed by 4 bases and 2 bases, with 9 bases remaining between them. The CDR3, as DNA: TGTGCCAGCAGCCTAGGATCCCCTGGGGCCAACGTCCTGACTTTC. The encoded protein is CASSLGSPGANVLTF. Filled out from reference TRBV3-1 and TRBJ2-6, the complete variable domain reads DTAVSQTPKYLVTQMGNDKSIKCEQNLGHDTMYWYKQDSKKFLKIMFSYNNKELIINETVPNRFSPKSPDKAHLNLHINSLELGDSAVYFCASSLGSPGANVLTFGAGSRLTVL.

This clonotype was seen at least ten times. The rearrangement uses TRBV20-1 and TRBJ1-2; D possibly corresponds to TRBD1 (6 bases). The CDR3 spans 14 residues. The germline V gene encodes CDR1 DFQATT and CDR2 SNEGSKA (reference sequence). CDR3 nucleotides: TGCAGCTTCGGGGGCCCGTCAGCGGGCTATGGCTACACCTTC. As protein: CSFGGPSAGYGYTF.

This clonotype occurred a few times. This chain connects TRBV29-1 to TRBJ2-1; 9 bases line up with TRBD2. From germline, CDR1 is SQVTM and CDR2 ANQGSEA. V shed 2 bases and J 8 bases; nucleotides not matched to a gene: 19. This CDR3 spans 18 amino acids. The CDR3 DNA reads TGCAGCGTTGAACTTTTGTATCAGTCCGCGGGAGGGCCGGATGAGCAGTTCTTC. As protein: CSVELLYQSAGGPDEQFF.